The 27 T cell receptor beta chains reported below all come from one sample, sequenced in a study of memory CD4+ T cells and cytomegalovirus serostatus. TCRdb's copy holds only in-frame clones and misses some; the assay was immunoSEQ multiplex PCR. The sample holds about 27,000 clones, 70% to 80% seen once. The sort gate was single viable CD3+CD4+CD8-CD45RO+ cells for memory CD4+ T cells. Sequencing was performed on memory CD4+ T cells from blood. All receptors come from an adult in good health and CMV-seronegative.

The chain combines TRBV10-3 with TRBJ2-1, with 7 nucleotides matching TRBD2. The CDR3 covers 14 residues. After removal of 10 bases from V and 5 bases from J, the junction contained 11 bases not matched to a gene. CDR1 and CDR2 from the germline V gene are ENHRY and SYGVKD. In DNA, the CDR3 is TGTGCCACCGCGGCTAGCGGACTCGACAATGAGCAGTTCTTC. The encoded protein is CATAASGLDNEQFF.

The chain couples TRBV7-8 to TRBJ1-1, with D possibly being TRBD1 (6 bases). The CDR3 loop spans 15 amino acids. V shed 1 base and J shed 6 bases, with 15 bases lying between them. Germline V gene sequence: CDR1 SGHVS, CDR2 FQNEAQ. DNA of the CDR3: TGTGCCAGCAGCTTAGTTGGGGGCGCAAGATCTGAAGCTTTCTTT. Amino acid sequence: CASSLVGGARSEAFF.

The chain carries TRBV15 and TRBJ1-3, with D uncertain. CDR1 and CDR2 (germline): LNHNV, YYDKDF (reference sequence). The CDR3 runs 15 residues. Trimming cost V 0 bases and J 4 bases, with 10 bases left between them. CDR3 coding DNA: TGTGCCACCAGCAGAGATCGAACGTTAGGAAACACCATATATTTT. This encodes CATSRDRTLGNTIYF.

The chain uses TRBV19 and TRBJ2-2; D uncertain. The CDR3 contains 14 residues. With 7 bases removed from V and 4 bases from J, the gap between germline ends came to 13 bases. The V gene's germline CDR1 is LNHDA and CDR2 SQIVND (reference sequence). The DNA of the CDR3 is TGTGCCAGTACCCTAGGTGGAATCACCGGGGAGCTGTTTTTT. This translates into CASTLGGITGELFF.

The rearrangement links TRBV2 to TRBJ1-1, with D unresolved. Germline values: CDR1 SNHLY, CDR2 FYNNEI. The CDR3 contains 13 residues. V gave up 1 base and J gave up 3 bases, with 6 bases separating them. CDR3 DNA sequence: TGTGCCAGCAGTGAAGGTGGTTACACTGAAGCTTTCTTT. It encodes CASSEGGYTEAFF.

The CDR3 protein is CASSERRRDTQYF. Here the CDR3 DNA reads TGTGCCAGCAGTGAAAGGAGGCGGGATACGCAGTATTTT. The chain couples TRBV6-1 to TRBJ2-3; possibly TRBD2 for D (5 bases). With 2 bases removed from V and 6 bases from J, the gap between germline ends came to 9 bases. Germline V gene data show CDR1 as MNHNS and CDR2 as SASEGT. The CDR3 is 13 amino acids.

The count of this clone is one. This chain connects TRBV5-6 to TRBJ2-2; perhaps D is TRBD1 or TRBD2 (6 bases each). V was pared by 2 bases and J by 4 bases, with 15 bases between. This CDR3 has 16 residues. Germline lookup yields CDR1 SGHDT and CDR2 YYEEEE. In DNA, the CDR3 is TGTGCCAGCAGCTTCGGAGGGGGGCGCGTCACCGGGGAGCTGTTTTTT. Translated, it gives CASSFGGGRVTGELFF. The entire variable domain, with the rest obtained from reference TRBV5-6 and TRBJ2-2, is as follows: DAGVTQSPTHLIKTRGQQVTLRCSPKSGHDTVSWYQQALGQGPQFIFQYYEEEERQRGNFPDRFSGHQFPNYSSELNVNALLLGDSALYLCASSFGGGRVTGELFFGEGSRLTVL.

The V gene is TRBV5-4, the J gene TRBJ2-7; 9 bases are a match to TRBD1. Germline CDR1 SGHNT, CDR2 YYREEE (reference sequence). V lost 1 base, J lost 6 bases, and 8 bases stayed unmatched. This CDR3 region has 15 residues. In DNA form, the CDR3 reads TGTGCCAGCAGCTTGCCCTCGGGACAGGGAGCCGAGCAGTACTTC. Protein: CASSLPSGQGAEQYF.

The V call is TRBV18, the J call TRBJ1-1, with D possibly matching TRBD1 (6 bases). Germline lookup yields CDR1 KGHSH and CDR2 LQKENI. This CDR3 contains 14 residues. The V end was cut by 0 bases, the J end by 5 bases, with 10 bases between. CDR3 sequence reads: CASSPPRGLTEAFF. CDR3 sequence (DNA): TGTGCCAGCTCACCACCGCGGGGGCTGACTGAAGCTTTCTTT. Filled out from reference TRBV18 and TRBJ1-1, the complete variable domain reads NAGVMQNPRHLVRRRGQEARLRCSPMKGHSHVYWYRQLPEEGLKFMVYLQKENIIDESGMPKERFSAEFPKEGPSILRIQQVVRGDSAAYFCASSPPRGLTEAFFGQGTRLTVV.

The chain links TRBV27 to TRBJ1-2; the D is unclear. V lost 6 bases and J lost 1, with 6 bases in between. Germline V gene lookup returns CDR1 MNHEY and CDR2 SMNVEV (reference sequence). CDR3 length: 12 amino acids. In DNA, the CDR3 is TGTGCCAGCAGAACAAGTAACTATGGCTACACCTTC. Amino acids: CASRTSNYGYTF.

The rearrangement links TRBV11-2 to TRBJ2-4; tentative D call: TRBD2 (9 bases). Trimming left V 5 bases short and J 6 bases short, with 23 bases between. CDR3 size: 17 residues. Germline V lookup: CDR1 SGHAT, CDR2 FQNNGV. The CDR3 reads CASSQGASGEPGNIQYF. Written as DNA, the CDR3 is TGTGCCAGCAGCCAGGGGGCTAGCGGGGAGCCGGGAAACATTCAGTACTTC.

The V and J genes are TRBV5-4 and TRBJ1-3; maybe TRBD1 (6 bases). Germline lookup yields CDR1 SGHNT and CDR2 YYREEE (reference sequence). The CDR3 loop spans 15 amino acids. The ends were cut back, 4 bases at V and 0 bases at J, with 11 bases in the middle. The chain's CDR3 is CASSAGQSSGNTIYF. For the CDR3, the DNA is TGTGCCAGCAGCGCCGGACAGAGCTCTGGAAACACCATATATTTT.

About this clone: A junction boundary mismatches the germline segment, possibly from a read error. This CDR3 is also generated by other DNA sequences in the sample. The genes are TRBV10-3 and TRBJ2-7; D may be TRBD1 (6 bases). This CDR3 contains 12 residues. Germline-derived CDR1 and CDR2 are ENHRY and SYGVKD. CDR3 sequence: CAISTQGHEQYF. CDR3 sequence (DNA): TGCGCCATCAGCACACAGGGCCACGAGCAGTACTTC.

This sequence joins TRBV19 and TRBJ1-1; 7 bases fit TRBD1. The trim removed 6 bases at V and 0 bases at J, leaving 10 bases unmatched. Per the germline V gene, CDR1 is LNHDA and CDR2 is SQIVND (reference sequence). This CDR3 comprises 16 residues. This chain's CDR3 is CASRAPGQRVNTEAFF. In DNA, the CDR3 is TGTGCCAGTAGGGCACCGGGACAGAGAGTGAACACTGAAGCTTTCTTT.

The chain has TRBV18 and TRBJ1-5; no clear D gene. The CDR3 has 13 amino acids. The germline gives CDR1 KGHSH, CDR2 LQKENI. The V and J ends lost 6 bases and 2 bases respectively, with 8 bases between them. The CDR3 nucleotides read TGTGCCAGCTCCCTCGCCGGCAATCAGCCCCAGCATTTT. The encoded protein is CASSLAGNQPQHF.

The V and J genes are TRBV5-5 and TRBJ2-7; weak D call: TRBD1 (5 bases). The CDR3 has 12 amino acids. V was pared by 2 bases and J by 3 bases, with 6 bases between. The germline V gene encodes CDR1 SGHKS and CDR2 YYEKEE (reference sequence). Written as DNA, the CDR3 is TGTGCCAGCAGCTTCACAGGCTACGAGCAGTACTTC. Its protein is CASSFTGYEQYF.

This clone was detected only a few times. The CDR3 spells CASSEGFNTEAFF. The CDR3 DNA reads TGCGCCAGCAGTGAAGGCTTCAACACTGAAGCTTTCTTT. The chain uses TRBV10-1 and TRBJ1-1; no firm D call. Deletions cut 3 bases from V and 2 bases from J, with 7 bases between. Looked up from germline, CDR1 is WNHNN and CDR2 is SYGVQD (reference sequence). The length of the CDR3 is 13 residues.

The chain combines TRBV2 with TRBJ2-3; TRBD2 might be the D (6 bases). Deletions cut 6 bases from V and 1 base from J, with 8 bases between. There are 13 residues in the CDR3. CDR1 and CDR2 from the germline V gene are SNHLY and FYNNEI. CDR3 coding DNA: TGTGCCAGCAGGGGGGAGGGCACAGATACGCAGTATTTT. Translated, it gives CASRGEGTDTQYF.

The V and J genes are TRBV4-3 and TRBJ1-2; D unresolved. This CDR3 spans 13 amino acids. Per the germline V gene, CDR1 is LGHNA and CDR2 is YSLEER. V was trimmed by 1 base and J by 0 bases, leaving 3 bases between them. The CDR3 nucleotides are TGCGCCAGCAGCCAAGTCGCTAACTATGGCTACACCTTC. Protein product: CASSQVANYGYTF.

This sequence joins TRBV27 and TRBJ2-5; D remains unclear. The V gene's germline CDR1 is MNHEY and CDR2 SMNVEV (reference sequence). The CDR3 totals 10 residues. The V and J ends lost 8 bases and 2 bases respectively, with 3 bases between them. The CDR3 reads CASGQETQYF. DNA for the CDR3: TGTGCCAGCGGACAAGAGACCCAGTACTTC.

Only a few counts were recorded for this clone. The chain couples TRBV7-8 to TRBJ1-2; 9 bases agree with TRBD1. This CDR3 comprises 15 residues. Germline values: CDR1 SGHVS, CDR2 FQNEAQ. Germline trimming cut 0 bases from V and 4 bases from J; bases unmatched to any gene: 3. CDR3 amino acids: CASSLAATGGYGYTF. CDR3 DNA: TGTGCCAGCAGCTTAGCGGCGACAGGGGGCTATGGCTACACCTTC.

V usage is TRBV4-3 and J usage is TRBJ2-3; 9 positions match TRBD2. With V trimmed by 1 base and J by 4 bases, 6 bases remained unmatched. There are 16 residues in the CDR3. From germline, CDR1 is LGHNA and CDR2 YSLEER. DNA for the CDR3: TGCGCCAGCAGCCAAGTCCCAGGCGGGAGGGCAGATACGCAGTATTTT. It codes for CASSQVPGGRADTQYF.

This chain links TRBV28 with TRBJ2-7; D call uncertain. The CDR3 runs 14 residues. V was pared by 1 base and J by 7 bases, with 14 bases between. Germline loops: CDR1 MDHEN, CDR2 SYDVKM. CDR3 sequence: CASSLFSSNGEQYF. The CDR3 nucleotides read TGTGCCAGCAGTTTATTTAGCTCCAATGGGGAGCAGTACTTC.

This clone came up a few times. The V and J genes are TRBV5-4 and TRBJ2-7; D possibly corresponds to TRBD1 (6 bases). The V gene lost 2 bases and the J gene lost 6 bases, with 12 bases spanning the gap. In germline, CDR1 is SGHNT, CDR2 YYREEE (reference sequence). This CDR3 has 13 amino acids. CDR3 sequence reads: CASSLLGGAEQYF. As DNA, the CDR3 is TGTGCCAGCAGCTTACTAGGGGGTGCCGAGCAGTACTTC.

This sequence joins TRBV5-8 and TRBJ2-3, with D possibly matching TRBD2 (6 bases). CDR1 and CDR2 (germline): SGHTS, YDEGEE. The length of the CDR3 is 15 residues. Trimming took 2 bases from V and 1 from J, leaving 11 bases between them. The chain's CDR3 is CASSLPGSGTDTQYF. In nucleotides, the CDR3 is TGTGCCAGCAGCTTACCCGGGAGCGGCACAGATACGCAGTATTTT.

This clone has only one observation. This chain joins TRBV11-3 and TRBJ2-7; no reliable D call. CDR1 is SGHNT and CDR2 is YENEEA in the germline V gene. The CDR3 is made up of 12 amino acids. Trimming pared 3 bases from V and 6 bases from J, leaving 9 bases between. CDR3 nucleotide sequence: TGTGCCAGCAGCTTCATGGATGGCGAGCAGTACTTC. Residues: CASSFMDGEQYF. The full variable domain, completed using reference TRBV11-3 and TRBJ2-7, is EAGVVQSPRYKIIEKKQPVAFWCNPISGHNTLYWYLQNLGQGPELLIRYENEEAVDDSQLPKDRFSAERLKGVDSTLKIQPAELGDSAVYLCASSFMDGEQYFGPGTRLTVT.

This clone has just one count. CDR3 nucleotide sequence: TGTGCCAGCTCTTCGGGGGGGACGGGAGAGACCCAGTACTTC. This codes for CASSSGGTGETQYF. The V call is TRBV25-1, the J call TRBJ2-5, with 8 bases fitting TRBD2. CDR1 and CDR2 from the germline V gene are MGHDK and SYGVNS. This CDR3 has 14 amino acids. The junction had 9 bases not matched to a gene; V was cut back by 8 bases and J by 4 bases.